This TCR beta chain emerged from a study of blood T cell repertoires in COVID-19. Background on the study: In each case, the material was cDNA or gDNA derived from T cells, B-cell-depleted T cells, or PBMCs.

The germline V gene encodes CDR1 GTSNPN and CDR2 SVGIG (reference sequence). The CDR3 contains 18 residues. A remark on this clone: One end of the junction fails to match germline, which may point to a read error.

Here immunoSEQ multiplex PCR was the method, and the copy in TCRdb shows in-frame clones only, minus some. The sample consists of more than 250,000 clones, roughly 83% of them appearing once. The chain is built from TRBV30 and TRBJ2-3; TRBD2 aligns across 11 bases. The sample taken for sequencing was peripheral blood. The TCR sequence derives from a man aged 60 to 75 who had recovered from COVID-19. CDR3 DNA: TGTGCCTGGAGATTCGCCCCTAGCGGGAGGTATTCCCCTTTGACAATGAATTTT. Its translation is CAWRFAPSGRYSPLTMNF.